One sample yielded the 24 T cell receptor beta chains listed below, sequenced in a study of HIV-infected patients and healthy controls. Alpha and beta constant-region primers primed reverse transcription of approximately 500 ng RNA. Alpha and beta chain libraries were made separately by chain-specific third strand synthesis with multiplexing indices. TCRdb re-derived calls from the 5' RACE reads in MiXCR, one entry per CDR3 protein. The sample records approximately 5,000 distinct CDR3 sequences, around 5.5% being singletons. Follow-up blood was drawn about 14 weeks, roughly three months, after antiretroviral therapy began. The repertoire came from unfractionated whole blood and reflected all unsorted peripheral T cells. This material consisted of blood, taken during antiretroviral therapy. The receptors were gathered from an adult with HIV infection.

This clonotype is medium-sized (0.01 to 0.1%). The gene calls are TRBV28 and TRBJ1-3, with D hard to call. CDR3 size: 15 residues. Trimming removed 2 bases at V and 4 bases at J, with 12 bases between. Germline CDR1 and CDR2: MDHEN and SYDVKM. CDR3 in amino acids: CASSLIVPQGNTIYF. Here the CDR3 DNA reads TGTGCCAGCAGTTTAATTGTACCTCAAGGAAACACCATATATTTT.

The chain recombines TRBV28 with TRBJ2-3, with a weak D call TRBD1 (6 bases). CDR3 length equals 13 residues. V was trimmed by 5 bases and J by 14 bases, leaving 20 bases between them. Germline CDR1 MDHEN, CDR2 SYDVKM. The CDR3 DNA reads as TGTGCCAGCAGTCTACGCAGCCTAGAACAGGGGTATTTT. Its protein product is CASSLRSLEQGYF.

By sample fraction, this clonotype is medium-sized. CDR3 DNA sequence: TGTGCCAGCAGCGTAGAGGGTCTTCGGGTCAATGAGCAGTTCTTC. Protein: CASSVEGLRVNEQFF. The chain combines TRBV9 with TRBJ2-1, with D uncertain. CDR1 is SGDLS and CDR2 is YYNGEE in the germline V gene. The CDR3 has 15 residues. V lost 0 bases to trimming and J lost 6 bases, with 13 bases between them.

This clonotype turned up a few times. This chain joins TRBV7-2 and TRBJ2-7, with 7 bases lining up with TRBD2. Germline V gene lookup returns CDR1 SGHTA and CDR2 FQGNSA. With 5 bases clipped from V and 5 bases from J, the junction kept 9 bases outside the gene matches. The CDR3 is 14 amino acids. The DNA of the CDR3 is TGTGCCAGCAGCGGGGGGGAAGGGCACCACGAGCAGTACTTC. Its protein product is CASSGGEGHHEQYF.

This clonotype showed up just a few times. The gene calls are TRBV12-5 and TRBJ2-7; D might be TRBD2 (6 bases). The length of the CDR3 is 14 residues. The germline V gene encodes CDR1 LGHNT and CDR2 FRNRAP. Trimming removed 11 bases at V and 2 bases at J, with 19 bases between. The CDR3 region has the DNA TGTGCTTGGTGGAGGGGAAGAAACCCCTACGAGCAGTACTTC. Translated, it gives CAWWRGRNPYEQYF.

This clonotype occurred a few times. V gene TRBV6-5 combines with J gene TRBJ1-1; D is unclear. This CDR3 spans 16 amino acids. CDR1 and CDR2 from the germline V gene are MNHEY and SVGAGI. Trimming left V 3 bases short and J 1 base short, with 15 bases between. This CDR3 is CASSYAADRPNTEAFF. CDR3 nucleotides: TGTGCCAGCAGTTATGCGGCGGACCGTCCGAACACTGAAGCTTTCTTT.

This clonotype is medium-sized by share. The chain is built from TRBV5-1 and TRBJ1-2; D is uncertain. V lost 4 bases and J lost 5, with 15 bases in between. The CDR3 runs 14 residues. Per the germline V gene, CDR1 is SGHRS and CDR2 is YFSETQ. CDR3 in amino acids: CASSPDRAEYGYTF. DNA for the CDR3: TGCGCCAGCAGCCCGGATAGGGCAGAGTATGGCTACACCTTC.

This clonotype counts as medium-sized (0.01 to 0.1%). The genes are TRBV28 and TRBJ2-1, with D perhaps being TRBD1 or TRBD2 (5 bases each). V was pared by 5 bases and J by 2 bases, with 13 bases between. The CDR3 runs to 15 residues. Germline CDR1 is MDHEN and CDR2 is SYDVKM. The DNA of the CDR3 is TGTGCCAGCAGTCCGGGACCGAGTACCTACAATGAGCAGTTCTTC. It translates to CASSPGPSTYNEQFF.

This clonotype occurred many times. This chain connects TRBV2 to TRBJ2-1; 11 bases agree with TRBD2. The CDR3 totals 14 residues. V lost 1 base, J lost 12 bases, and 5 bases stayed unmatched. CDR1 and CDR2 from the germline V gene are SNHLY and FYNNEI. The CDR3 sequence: CASSEVAGGLGQFF. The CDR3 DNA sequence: TGTGCCAGCAGTGAAGTAGCGGGGGGGCTCGGGCAGTTCTTC. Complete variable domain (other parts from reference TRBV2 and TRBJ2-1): EPEVTQTPSHQVTQMGQEVILRCVPISNHLYFYWYRQILGQKVEFLVSFYNNEISEKSEIFDDQFSVERPDGSNFTLKIRSTKLEDSAMYFCASSEVAGGLGQFFGPGTRLTVL.

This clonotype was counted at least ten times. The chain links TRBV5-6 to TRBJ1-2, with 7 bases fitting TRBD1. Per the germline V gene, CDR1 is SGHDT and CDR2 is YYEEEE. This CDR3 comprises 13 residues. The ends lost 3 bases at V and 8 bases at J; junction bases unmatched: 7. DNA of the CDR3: TGTGCCAGCAGCTCGACAGGGCGACAGGGCTACACCTTC. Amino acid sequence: CASSSTGRQGYTF.

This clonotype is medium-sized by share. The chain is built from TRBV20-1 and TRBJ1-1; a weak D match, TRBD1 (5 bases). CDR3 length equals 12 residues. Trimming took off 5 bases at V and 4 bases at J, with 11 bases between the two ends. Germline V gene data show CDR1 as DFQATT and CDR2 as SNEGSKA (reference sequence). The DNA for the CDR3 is TGCAGTGCTGGGGGACCGCGCACTGAAGCTTTCTTT. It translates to CSAGGPRTEAFF.

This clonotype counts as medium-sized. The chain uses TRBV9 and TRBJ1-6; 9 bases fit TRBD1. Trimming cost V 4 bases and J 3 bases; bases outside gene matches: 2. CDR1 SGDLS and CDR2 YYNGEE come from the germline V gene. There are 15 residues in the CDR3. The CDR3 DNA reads TGTGCCAGCAGCCCGGACAGGGGCTATAATTCACCCCTCCACTTT. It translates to CASSPDRGYNSPLHF. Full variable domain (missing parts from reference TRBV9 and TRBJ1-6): DSGVTQTPKHLITATGQRVTLRCSPRSGDLSVYWYQQSLDQGLQFLIQYYNGEERAKGNILERFSAQQFPDLHSELNLSSLELGDSALYFCASSPDRGYNSPLHFGNGTRLTVT.

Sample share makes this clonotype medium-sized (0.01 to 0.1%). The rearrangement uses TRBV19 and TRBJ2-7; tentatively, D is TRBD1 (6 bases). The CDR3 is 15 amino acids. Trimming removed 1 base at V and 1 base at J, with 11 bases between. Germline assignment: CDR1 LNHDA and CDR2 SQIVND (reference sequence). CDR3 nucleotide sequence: TGTGCCAGTAGTATAGCTGCAGGGGATTCCTACGAGCAGTACTTC. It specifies CASSIAAGDSYEQYF.

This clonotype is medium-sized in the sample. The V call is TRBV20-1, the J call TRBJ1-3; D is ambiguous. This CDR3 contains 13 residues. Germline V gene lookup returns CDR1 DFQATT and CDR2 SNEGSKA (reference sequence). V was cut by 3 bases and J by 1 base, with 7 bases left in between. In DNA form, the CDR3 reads TGCAGTGCTAGTGTGGATTCTGGAAACACCATATATTTT. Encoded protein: CSASVDSGNTIYF.

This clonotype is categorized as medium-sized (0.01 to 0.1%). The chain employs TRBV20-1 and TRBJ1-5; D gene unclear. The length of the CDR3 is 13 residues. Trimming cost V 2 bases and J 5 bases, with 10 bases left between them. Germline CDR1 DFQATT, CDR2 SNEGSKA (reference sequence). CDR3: CSARRVIHQPQHF. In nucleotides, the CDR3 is TGCAGTGCTAGAAGGGTCATCCATCAGCCCCAGCATTTT.

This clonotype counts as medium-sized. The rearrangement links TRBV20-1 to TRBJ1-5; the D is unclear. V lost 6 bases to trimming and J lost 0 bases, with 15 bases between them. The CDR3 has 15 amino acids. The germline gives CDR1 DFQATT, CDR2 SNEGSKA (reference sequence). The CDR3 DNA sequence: TGCAGTGCCCGACGGCCAGGCAATAGCAATCAGCCCCAGCATTTT. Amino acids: CSARRPGNSNQPQHF.

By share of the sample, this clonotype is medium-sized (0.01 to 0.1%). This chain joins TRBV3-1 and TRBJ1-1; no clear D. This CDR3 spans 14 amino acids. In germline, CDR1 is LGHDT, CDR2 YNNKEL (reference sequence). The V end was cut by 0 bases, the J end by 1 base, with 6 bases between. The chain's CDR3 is CASSQDTANTEAFF. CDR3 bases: TGTGCCAGCAGCCAAGACACGGCGAACACTGAAGCTTTCTTT.

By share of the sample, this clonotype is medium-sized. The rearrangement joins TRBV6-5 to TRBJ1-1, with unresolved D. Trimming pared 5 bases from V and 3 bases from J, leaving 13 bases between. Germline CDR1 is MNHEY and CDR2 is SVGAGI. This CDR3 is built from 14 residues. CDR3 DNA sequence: TGTGCCAGCAGTCTGACCGGGCCACACACTGAAGCTTTCTTT. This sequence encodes CASSLTGPHTEAFF.

The CDR3 reads CASTSGPTRGTQYF. The DNA of the CDR3 is TGTGCCAGCACCTCAGGCCCTACCCGGGGTACGCAGTATTTT. The chain uses TRBV9 and TRBJ2-3, with D perhaps TRBD2 (5 bases). CDR1 is SGDLS and CDR2 is YYNGEE in the germline V gene. V was clipped by 6 bases and J by 8 bases, with 19 bases between them. The CDR3 spans 14 residues.

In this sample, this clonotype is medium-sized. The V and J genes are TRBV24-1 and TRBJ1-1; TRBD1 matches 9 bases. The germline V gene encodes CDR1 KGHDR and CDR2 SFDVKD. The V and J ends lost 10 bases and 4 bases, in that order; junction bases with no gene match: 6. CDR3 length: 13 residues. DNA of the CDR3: TGTGCCACGAAGGGACAGGGTGGCACTGAAGCTTTCTTT. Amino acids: CATKGQGGTEAFF.

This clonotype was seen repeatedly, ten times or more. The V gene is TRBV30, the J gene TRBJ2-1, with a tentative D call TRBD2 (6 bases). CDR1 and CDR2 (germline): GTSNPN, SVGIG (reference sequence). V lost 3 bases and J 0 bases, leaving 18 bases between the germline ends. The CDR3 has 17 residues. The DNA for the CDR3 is TGTGCCTGGAGCTCAGGTGCGGGGACCCGCTCCTACAATGAGCAGTTCTTC. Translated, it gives CAWSSGAGTRSYNEQFF.

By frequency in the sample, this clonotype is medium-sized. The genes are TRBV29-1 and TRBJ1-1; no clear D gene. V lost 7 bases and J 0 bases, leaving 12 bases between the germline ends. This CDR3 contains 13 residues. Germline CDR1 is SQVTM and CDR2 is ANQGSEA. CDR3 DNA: TGCAGCGCCGCGACAACCTTGAACACTGAAGCTTTCTTT. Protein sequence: CSAATTLNTEAFF. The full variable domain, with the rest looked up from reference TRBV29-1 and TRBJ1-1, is SAVISQKPSRDICQRGTSLTIQCQVDSQVTMMFWYRQQPGQSLTLIATANQGSEATYESGFVIDKFPISRPNLTFSTLTVSNMSPEDSSIYLCSAATTLNTEAFFGQGTRLTVV.

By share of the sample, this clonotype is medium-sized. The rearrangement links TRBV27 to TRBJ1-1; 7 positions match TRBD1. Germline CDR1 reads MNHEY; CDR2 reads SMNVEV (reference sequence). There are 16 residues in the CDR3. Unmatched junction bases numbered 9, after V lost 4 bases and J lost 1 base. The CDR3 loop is CASSSFDRARNTEAFF. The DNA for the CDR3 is TGTGCCAGCAGTTCATTTGACAGGGCGAGGAACACTGAAGCTTTCTTT.

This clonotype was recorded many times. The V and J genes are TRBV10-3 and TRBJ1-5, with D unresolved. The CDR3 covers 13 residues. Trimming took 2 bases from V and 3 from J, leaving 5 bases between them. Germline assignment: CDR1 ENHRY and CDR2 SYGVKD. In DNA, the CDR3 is TGTGCCATCAGTGAGGGGGTCAATCAGCCCCAGCATTTT. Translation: CAISEGVNQPQHF.